This TCR beta chain was recovered during a study of beta chain features in type 1 diabetes. Overall study: The number of sorted cells examined across all samples was 107,917,701.

Study results and caveats: Reads derived from cDNA could over-represent cells showing high TCR expression. Insertion counts at VDJ junctions were lower in type 1 diabetes patients, who also showed more deletions there.

In this sample, this clone turned up a few times. Its antigen is undetermined. Investigators reverse transcribed all isolated RNA, so they sequenced expressed TCRB transcripts. Data came from immunoSEQ multiplex PCR; TCRdb stores just in-frame clones and leaves some out. The repertoire holds 120,000 to 150,000 clones, with 6% to 7.5% as singletons. The source of this sequence is a woman aged 30 to 39 in good health. Sequences were obtained from central memory CD4+ T cells from blood.

CDR3 region: CASRIDSTNEKLFF. The CDR3 region has the DNA TGTGCCAGCCGGATTGACAGCACTAATGAAAAACTGTTTTTT. V usage is TRBV18 and J usage is TRBJ1-4; possibly TRBD1 for D (5 bases). Germline V CDR1 and CDR2: KGHSH, LQKENI. V was pared by 8 bases and J by 2 bases, with 12 bases between. CDR3 length: 14 residues.